This T cell receptor beta chain was sequenced for a study of T cell responses to AZD1222 COVID-19 vaccine. This clone was detected only a few times. Antigen unknown. Germline V gene sequence: CDR1 SGHVS, CDR2 FNYEAQ. The V gene end was trimmed by 0 bases and the J gene end by 4 bases; junction bases not matched to a gene: 6. The CDR3 runs 16 residues. Assay: immunoSEQ multiplex PCR; the TCRdb copy retains only in-frame clones and omits some. The sample lists more than 95,000 clones, 82% occurring once. Regarding the study as a whole: Clonal diversity may have been underestimated, and the donors were mostly white British, with more females than males. The study found vaccine-associated CD4 TCRs spanning spike, dominant at 160-218 and 743-854.

Sequenced here: peripheral blood, sampled on day 0 of AZD1222 vaccination. This chain joins TRBV7-6 and TRBJ1-2; 9 positions agree with TRBD1. This receptor was obtained from an adult in good health. The CDR3 coding sequence is TGTGCCAGCAGCTTAGCAGGCCCGGGACAGGGCTATGGCTACACCTTC. As protein: CASSLAGPGQGYGYTF.